This record covers a single T cell receptor (beta chain). What it binds is unknown. This CDR3 comprises 19 residues. From germline, CDR1 is MGHRA and CDR2 YSYEKL. The germline V and J ends were trimmed by 1 base and 0 bases, with 19 bases remaining between them. The sample is drawn from a study of T cells in Graves' hyperthyroidism and ophthalmopathy. Study-wide points: Most thyroid clonotypes expanded above 0.001 were also detected in blood.

The authors obtained PBMCs from 7.5 to 10 ml of fresh peripheral blood. Amplification of TCR beta CDR3 regions used RNA as the template. RT-PCR in the first round (using the HTBI primer set) targeted the TCR CDR3. TCRdb re-analysed the multiplex PCR reads in MiXCR, keeping a single row per CDR3 protein. The sample has nearly 600,000 distinct CDR3 sequences, over 12% seen once. Sequencing used blood. The chain has TRBV4-1 and TRBJ1-5; a weak D match, TRBD1 (6 bases). This clonotype was obtained from a woman between 18 and 29 years old with Graves' ophthalmopathy. The CDR3 bases are TGCGCCAGCAGCCAAGTGTTGGCGGACAGCCCTTATAGCAATCAGCCCCAGCATTTT. Protein: CASSQVLADSPYSNQPQHF.